The 5 T cell receptor beta chains presented below share a single source sample, sequenced in a study of blood T cell repertoires in COVID-19. Assay: immunoSEQ multiplex PCR; the TCRdb copy retains only in-frame clones and omits some. This table holds approximately 140,000 clones, around 80% found once. The specimen sequenced was peripheral blood. These receptors all stem from a man aged 55-75 years with acute or convalescent COVID-19.

The V and J genes are TRBV18 and TRBJ1-2, with 7 bases lining up with TRBD1. Germline V gives CDR1 KGHSH, CDR2 LQKENI. Trimming removed 2 bases from V and 8 bases from J; junction bases left unmatched: 11. This CDR3 is built from 15 residues. The CDR3 region is CASSPETGKEGGYTF. As DNA, the CDR3 is TGTGCCAGCTCACCAGAGACAGGGAAGGAGGGCGGCTACACCTTC.

The V and J genes are TRBV5-1 and TRBJ2-1; 8 positions agree with TRBD2. The CDR3 consists of 14 residues. Trimming cost V 0 bases and J 8 bases; bases outside gene matches: 4. Germline CDR1 is SGHRS and CDR2 is YFSETQ. The CDR3 here is CASSLAGLGDEQFF. The CDR3 region has the DNA TGCGCCAGCAGCTTGGCGGGACTAGGAGATGAGCAGTTCTTC.

The chain links TRBV6-2 or TRBV6-3 to TRBJ1-1; D possibly corresponds to TRBD1 (6 bases). Trimming shortened V by 4 bases and J by 7 bases, and 19 bases separated the two germline ends. CDR3 size: 15 residues. Germline lookup yields CDR1 MNHEY and CDR2 SVGEGT. CDR3 residues: CASSSPTLRQVEAFF. In DNA form, the CDR3 reads TGTGCCAGCAGTTCCCCAACTTTAAGACAGGTTGAAGCTTTCTTT.

This rearrangement joins TRBV24-1 to TRBJ2-1; weak D call: TRBD1 (5 bases). The CDR3 is 15 amino acids. The germline V gene encodes CDR1 KGHDR and CDR2 SFDVKD. V lost 5 bases to trimming and J lost 5 bases, with 15 bases between them. CDR3 amino acids: CATSVTGAVDNEQFF. The CDR3 coding sequence is TGTGCCACCAGTGTAACTGGGGCAGTTGACAATGAGCAGTTCTTC.

The chain joins TRBV6-5 to TRBJ2-7, with 8 bases aligning to TRBD2. The germline V gene encodes CDR1 MNHEY and CDR2 SVGAGI. Losses at the gene ends were 8 bases for V and 5 bases for J; bases not matched to a gene: 14. The CDR3 runs to 15 residues. CDR3 in DNA: TGTGCCAGCGACGGGGGGCGGGAGGTGGCCCACGAGCAGTACTTC. Its protein product is CASDGGREVAHEQYF.